Sequencing of this TCR beta chain was carried out in a study of Ad26.COV2.S vaccination and SARS-CoV-2 variants. Trimming took off 6 bases at V and 4 bases at J, with 28 bases between the two ends. Germline CDR1 reads SQVTM; CDR2 reads ANQGSEA. The CDR3 loop spans 18 amino acids. Here immunoSEQ multiplex PCR was the method, and the copy in TCRdb shows in-frame clones only, minus some. The sample gives about 680,000 clones, more than 70% of which show up once; about 1.5% is in the top ten. As for treatment: roughly 20 received Ad26.COV2.S at low or high dose, single or two shots; a few received placebo; per-sample allocation not given. Following the first vaccine or placebo injection, samples were taken on day 63.

Sequencing used peripheral blood, obtained in a trial of Ad26.COV2.S vaccine versus placebo. The origin of this receptor is a person between 18 and 65 years old who received the Ad26.COV2.S COVID-19 vaccine or a placebo. The rearrangement uses TRBV29-1 and TRBJ2-1, with TRBD2 as a possible D gene (7 bases). The CDR3 DNA reads as TGCAGCGTGCGGGGGCAGTCGGGAGTGTTCCAAAGTTACAATGAGCAGTTCTTC. This codes for CSVRGQSGVFQSYNEQFF.